The clone carrying this T cell receptor beta chain was detected ten times or more. Researchers amplified the TCR beta CDR3 regions from RNA transcripts. TCR CDR3 regions were first amplified by RT-PCR with HTBI primers. TCRdb processed the multiplex PCR reads anew with MiXCR; each CDR3 protein has one entry. The sample contains about 210,000 distinct CDR3 sequences, 17% of which appear only once. The CDR3 has 14 residues. The V end lost 0 bases, the J end lost 4 bases, and 10 bases lay between the germline ends. Per germline, CDR1 SGHRS and CDR2 YFSETQ. This sample was included in a study of T cells in Graves' hyperthyroidism and ophthalmopathy.

This receptor was identified in a man aged 50-60 years with Graves' hyperthyroidism. The sequencing input was blood. V is TRBV5-1 and J is TRBJ1-2, with unresolved D. This chain's CDR3 is CASSLEQTIYGYTF. The CDR3 DNA sequence: TGCGCCAGCAGCTTGGAACAGACAATCTATGGCTACACCTTC.